These 10 T cell receptor beta chains were sequenced from one sample in a study of shared clonotypes between healthy human individuals. In the naive CD8 group, cells lacked CD45RO and were positively selected for CCR7, so terminally differentiated effector memory CD45RA+ cells were left out. Libraries were prepared by immunoSEQ multiplex PCR; TCRdb keeps only in-frame clonotypes and omits some of them. The table records around 2,000,000 clones, around 96% of them present only once. Input material: naive CD8+ T cells sorted from blood. These receptors were collected from a man aged 18 to 30 in good health.

In regard to this clone: The sample contains more than one DNA sequence encoding this CDR3. The chain has TRBV6-5 and TRBJ2-2, with TRBD2 matching 7 bases. This CDR3 contains 14 residues. CDR1 is MNHEY and CDR2 is SVGAGI in the germline V gene. Germline trimming cut 2 bases from V and 5 bases from J; bases unmatched to any gene: 2. CDR3 protein: CASSYREGTGELFF. CDR3 bases: TGTGCCAGCAGTTACAGGGAGGGGACCGGGGAGCTGTTTTTT.

This chain uses TRBV29-1 with TRBJ1-2, with TRBD1 matching over 9 bases. CDR3 length equals 15 residues. Per germline, CDR1 SQVTM and CDR2 ANQGSEA. V lost 1 base to trimming and J lost 4 bases; unmatched junction nucleotides: 7. The CDR3 sequence is CSVEGGDREIYGYTF. CDR3 coding DNA: TGCAGCGTTGAAGGGGGGGACAGGGAGATCTATGGCTACACCTTC.

This chain uses TRBV7-6 with TRBJ2-2, with D unclear. The CDR3 covers 12 residues. Germline-derived CDR1 and CDR2 are SGHVS and FNYEAQ. The ends were cut back, 2 bases at V and 7 bases at J, with 5 bases in the middle. The CDR3 nucleotides read TGTGCCAGCAGCTTATTGGACGGGGAGCTGTTTTTT. This translates into CASSLLDGELFF.

V gene TRBV4-1 combines with J gene TRBJ2-7; no reliable D call. Germline V gene sequence: CDR1 MGHRA, CDR2 YSYEKL. Trimming removed 1 base from V and 7 bases from J, with 20 bases in between. The CDR3 runs to 16 residues. The DNA of the CDR3 is TGCGCCAGCAGCCAAGGTTCGGGCTATCCTCAGATGGAGCAGTACTTC. It yields the protein CASSQGSGYPQMEQYF.

The chain is built from TRBV27 and TRBJ2-3; either TRBD1 or TRBD2 may supply D (5 bases each). CDR3 size: 13 residues. The germline V and J ends were trimmed by 6 bases and 6 bases, with 13 bases remaining between them. The germline V gene has CDR1 MNHEY and CDR2 SMNVEV (reference sequence). This CDR3 is CASRWTGTDTQYF. CDR3 coding DNA: TGTGCCAGCAGATGGACCGGGACGGATACGCAGTATTTT.

This clone has a single count. J is TRBJ2-7 and V is TRBV11-2, with D perhaps TRBD1 or TRBD2 (5 bases each). Germline CDR1 and CDR2: SGHAT and FQNNGV. This CDR3 contains 15 residues. V was clipped by 4 bases and J by 5 bases, with 18 bases between them. CDR3 in amino acids: CASSSGAGGVHEQYF. The DNA for the CDR3 is TGTGCCAGCAGCTCCGGGGCTGGAGGTGTCCACGAGCAGTACTTC.

The genes are TRBV28 and TRBJ1-2; 7 nucleotides match TRBD1. Per germline, CDR1 MDHEN and CDR2 SYDVKM. With 7 bases clipped from V and 4 bases from J, the junction kept 6 bases outside the gene matches. This CDR3 comprises 13 residues. The CDR3 DNA is TGTGCCAGCACCACAGGGGACGTCTATGGCTACACCTTC. Translated: CASTTGDVYGYTF.

V and J are TRBV29-1 and TRBJ1-3; D not certain. CDR1 is SQVTM and CDR2 is ANQGSEA in the germline V gene. The CDR3 is 15 residues long. Trimming stripped 0 bases from V and 4 bases from J, with 13 bases between. CDR3: CSVEDSFGGGNTIYF. DNA for the CDR3: TGCAGCGTTGAAGATTCTTTCGGAGGCGGAAACACCATATATTTT. Full variable domain (outside the CDR3, taken from reference TRBV29-1 and TRBJ1-3): SAVISQKPSRDICQRGTSLTIQCQVDSQVTMMFWYRQQPGQSLTLIATANQGSEATYESGFVIDKFPISRPNLTFSTLTVSNMSPEDSSIYLCSVEDSFGGGNTIYFGEGSWLTVV.

The CDR3 protein is CASSQEVTPLSYEQYF. The CDR3, as DNA: TGCGCCAGCAGCCAAGAAGTCACTCCACTCTCCTACGAGCAGTACTTC. The chain employs TRBV4-3 and TRBJ2-7; D uncertain. The V end was cut by 0 bases, the J end by 0 bases, with 12 bases between. The CDR3 is made up of 16 amino acids. Germline loops: CDR1 LGHNA, CDR2 YSLEER.

In this sample, this clone turned up once. This chain uses TRBV4-1 with TRBJ1-1; possibly TRBD1 for D (6 bases). Trimming pared 4 bases from V and 7 bases from J, leaving 22 bases between. The CDR3 loop spans 16 amino acids. Per germline, CDR1 MGHRA and CDR2 YSYEKL. The CDR3 nucleotides read TGCGCCAGCAGCCGAACAGGGTTGGGACAACCTATTGAAGCTTTCTTT. It specifies CASSRTGLGQPIEAFF.